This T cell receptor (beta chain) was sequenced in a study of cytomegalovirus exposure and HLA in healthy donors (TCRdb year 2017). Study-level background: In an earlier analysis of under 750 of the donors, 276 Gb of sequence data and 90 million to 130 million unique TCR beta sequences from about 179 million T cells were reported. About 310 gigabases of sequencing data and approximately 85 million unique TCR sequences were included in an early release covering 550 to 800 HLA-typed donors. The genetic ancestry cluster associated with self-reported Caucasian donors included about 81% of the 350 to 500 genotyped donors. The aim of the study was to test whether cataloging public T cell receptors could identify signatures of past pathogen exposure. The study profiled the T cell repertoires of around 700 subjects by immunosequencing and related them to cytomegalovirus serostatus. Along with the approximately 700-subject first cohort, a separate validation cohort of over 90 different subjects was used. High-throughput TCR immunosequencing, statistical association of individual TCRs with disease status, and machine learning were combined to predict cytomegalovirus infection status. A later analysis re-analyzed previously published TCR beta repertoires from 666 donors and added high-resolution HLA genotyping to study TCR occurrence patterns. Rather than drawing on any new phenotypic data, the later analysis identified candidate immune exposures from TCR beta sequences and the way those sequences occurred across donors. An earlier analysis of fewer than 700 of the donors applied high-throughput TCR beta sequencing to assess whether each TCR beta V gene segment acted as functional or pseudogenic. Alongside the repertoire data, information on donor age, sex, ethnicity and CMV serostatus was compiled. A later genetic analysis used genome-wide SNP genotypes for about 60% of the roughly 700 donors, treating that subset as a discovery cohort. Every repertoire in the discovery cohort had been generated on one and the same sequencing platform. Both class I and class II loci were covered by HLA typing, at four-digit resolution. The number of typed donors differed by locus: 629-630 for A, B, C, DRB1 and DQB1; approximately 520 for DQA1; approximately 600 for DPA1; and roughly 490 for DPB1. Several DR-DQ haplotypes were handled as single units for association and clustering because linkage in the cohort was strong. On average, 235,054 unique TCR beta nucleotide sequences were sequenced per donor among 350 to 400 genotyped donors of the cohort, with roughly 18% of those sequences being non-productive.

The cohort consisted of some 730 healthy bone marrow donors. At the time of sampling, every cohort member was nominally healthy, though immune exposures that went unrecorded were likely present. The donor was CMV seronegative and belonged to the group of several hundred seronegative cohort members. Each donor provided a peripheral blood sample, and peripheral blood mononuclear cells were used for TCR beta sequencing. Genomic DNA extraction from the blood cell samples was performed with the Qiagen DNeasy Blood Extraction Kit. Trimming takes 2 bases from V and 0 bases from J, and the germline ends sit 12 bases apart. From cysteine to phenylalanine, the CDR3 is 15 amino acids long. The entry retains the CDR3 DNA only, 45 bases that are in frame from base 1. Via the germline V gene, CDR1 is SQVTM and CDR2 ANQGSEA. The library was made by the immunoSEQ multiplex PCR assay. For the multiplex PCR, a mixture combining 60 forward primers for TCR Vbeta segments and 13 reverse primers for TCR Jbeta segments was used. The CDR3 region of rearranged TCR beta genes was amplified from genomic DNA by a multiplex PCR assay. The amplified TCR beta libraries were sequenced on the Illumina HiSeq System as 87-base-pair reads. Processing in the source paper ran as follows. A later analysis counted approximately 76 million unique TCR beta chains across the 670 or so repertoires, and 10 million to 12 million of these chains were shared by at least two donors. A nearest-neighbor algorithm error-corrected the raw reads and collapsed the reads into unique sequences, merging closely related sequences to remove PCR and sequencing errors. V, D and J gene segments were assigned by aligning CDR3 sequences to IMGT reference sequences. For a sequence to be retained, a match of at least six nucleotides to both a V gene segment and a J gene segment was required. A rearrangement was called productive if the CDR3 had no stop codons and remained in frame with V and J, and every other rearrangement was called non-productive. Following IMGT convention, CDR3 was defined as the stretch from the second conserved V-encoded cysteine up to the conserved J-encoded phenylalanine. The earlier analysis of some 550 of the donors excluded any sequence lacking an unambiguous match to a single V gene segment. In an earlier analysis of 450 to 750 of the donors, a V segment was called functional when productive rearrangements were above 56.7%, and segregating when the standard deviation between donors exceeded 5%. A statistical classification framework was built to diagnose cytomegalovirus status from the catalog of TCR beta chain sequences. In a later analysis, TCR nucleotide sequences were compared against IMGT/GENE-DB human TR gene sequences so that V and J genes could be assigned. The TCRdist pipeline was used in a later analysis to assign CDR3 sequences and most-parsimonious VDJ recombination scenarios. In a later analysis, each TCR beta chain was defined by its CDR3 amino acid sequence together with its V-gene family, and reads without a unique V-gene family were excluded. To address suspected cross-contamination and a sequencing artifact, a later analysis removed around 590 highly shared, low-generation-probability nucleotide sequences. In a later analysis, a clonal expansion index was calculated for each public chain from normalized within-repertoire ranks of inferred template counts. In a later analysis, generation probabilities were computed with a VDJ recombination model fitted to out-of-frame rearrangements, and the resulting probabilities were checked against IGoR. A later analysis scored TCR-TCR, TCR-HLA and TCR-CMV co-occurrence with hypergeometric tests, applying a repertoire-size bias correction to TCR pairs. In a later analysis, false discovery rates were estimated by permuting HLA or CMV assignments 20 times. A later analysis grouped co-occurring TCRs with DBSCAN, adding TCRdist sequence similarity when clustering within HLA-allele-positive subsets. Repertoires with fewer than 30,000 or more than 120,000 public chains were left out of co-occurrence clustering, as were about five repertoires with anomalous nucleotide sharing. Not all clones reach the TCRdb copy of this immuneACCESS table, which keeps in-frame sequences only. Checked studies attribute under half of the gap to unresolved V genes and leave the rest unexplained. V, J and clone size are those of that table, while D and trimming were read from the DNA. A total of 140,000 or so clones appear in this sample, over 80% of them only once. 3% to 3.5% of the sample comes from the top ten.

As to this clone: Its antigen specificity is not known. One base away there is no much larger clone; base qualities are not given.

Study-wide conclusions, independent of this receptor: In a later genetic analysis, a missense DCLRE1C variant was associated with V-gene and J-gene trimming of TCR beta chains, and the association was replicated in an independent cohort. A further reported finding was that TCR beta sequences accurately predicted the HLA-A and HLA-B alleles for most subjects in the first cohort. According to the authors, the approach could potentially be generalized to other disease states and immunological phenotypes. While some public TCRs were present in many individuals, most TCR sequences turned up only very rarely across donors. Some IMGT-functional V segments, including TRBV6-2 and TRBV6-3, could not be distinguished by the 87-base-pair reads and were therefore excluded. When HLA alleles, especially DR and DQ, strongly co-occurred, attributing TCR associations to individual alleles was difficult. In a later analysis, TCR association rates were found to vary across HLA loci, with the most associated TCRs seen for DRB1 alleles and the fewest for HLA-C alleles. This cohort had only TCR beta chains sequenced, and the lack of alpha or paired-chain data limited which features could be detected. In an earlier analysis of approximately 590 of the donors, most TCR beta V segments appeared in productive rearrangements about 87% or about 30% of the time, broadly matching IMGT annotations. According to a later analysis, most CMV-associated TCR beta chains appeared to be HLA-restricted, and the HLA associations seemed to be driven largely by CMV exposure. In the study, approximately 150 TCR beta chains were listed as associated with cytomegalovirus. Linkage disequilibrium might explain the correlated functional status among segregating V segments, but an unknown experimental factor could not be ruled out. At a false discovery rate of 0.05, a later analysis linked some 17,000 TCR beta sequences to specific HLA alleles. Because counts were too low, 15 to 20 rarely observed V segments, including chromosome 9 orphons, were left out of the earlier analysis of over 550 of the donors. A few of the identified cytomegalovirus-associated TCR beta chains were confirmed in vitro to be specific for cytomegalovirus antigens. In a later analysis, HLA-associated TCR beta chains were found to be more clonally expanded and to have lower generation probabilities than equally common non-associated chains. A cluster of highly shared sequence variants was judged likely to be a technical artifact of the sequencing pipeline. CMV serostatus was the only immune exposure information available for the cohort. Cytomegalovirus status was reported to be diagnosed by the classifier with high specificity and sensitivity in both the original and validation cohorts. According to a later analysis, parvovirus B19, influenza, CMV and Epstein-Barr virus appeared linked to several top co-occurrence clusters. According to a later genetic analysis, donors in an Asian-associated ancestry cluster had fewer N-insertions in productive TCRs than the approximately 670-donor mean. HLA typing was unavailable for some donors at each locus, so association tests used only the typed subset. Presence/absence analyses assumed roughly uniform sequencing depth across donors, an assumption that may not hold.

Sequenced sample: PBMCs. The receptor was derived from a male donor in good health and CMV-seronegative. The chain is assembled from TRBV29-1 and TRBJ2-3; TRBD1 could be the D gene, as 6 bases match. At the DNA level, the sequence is TGCAGCGTTGAATCCAGGGGTACTAGCACAGATACGCAGTATTTT. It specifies CSVESRGTSTDTQYF.